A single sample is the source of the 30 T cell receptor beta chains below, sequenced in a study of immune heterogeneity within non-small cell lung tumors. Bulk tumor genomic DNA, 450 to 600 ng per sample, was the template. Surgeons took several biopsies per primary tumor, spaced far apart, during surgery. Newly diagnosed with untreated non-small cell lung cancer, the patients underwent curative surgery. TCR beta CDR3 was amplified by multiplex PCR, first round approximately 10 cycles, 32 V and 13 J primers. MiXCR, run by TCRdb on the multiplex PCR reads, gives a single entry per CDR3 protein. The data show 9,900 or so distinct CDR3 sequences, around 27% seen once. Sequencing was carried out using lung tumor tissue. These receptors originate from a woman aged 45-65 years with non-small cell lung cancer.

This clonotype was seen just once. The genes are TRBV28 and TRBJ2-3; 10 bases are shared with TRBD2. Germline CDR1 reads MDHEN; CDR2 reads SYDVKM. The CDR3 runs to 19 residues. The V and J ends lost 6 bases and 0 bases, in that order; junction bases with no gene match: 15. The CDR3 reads CASRAWGIAGGGSTDTQYF. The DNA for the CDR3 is TGTGCCAGCAGGGCCTGGGGAATAGCGGGAGGAGGGAGCACAGATACGCAGTATTTT.

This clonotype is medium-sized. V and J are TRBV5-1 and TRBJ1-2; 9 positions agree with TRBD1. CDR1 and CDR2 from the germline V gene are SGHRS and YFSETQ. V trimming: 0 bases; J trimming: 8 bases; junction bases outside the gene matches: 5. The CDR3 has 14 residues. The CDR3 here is CASSLDTGGGGYTF. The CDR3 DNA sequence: TGCGCCAGCAGCTTGGATACAGGGGGCGGGGGCTACACCTTC.

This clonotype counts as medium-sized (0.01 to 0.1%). CDR3 sequence reads: CSVPHLGQPNTGELFF. The DNA of the CDR3 is TGCAGTGTCCCCCACTTGGGACAGCCGAACACCGGGGAGCTGTTTTTT. The chain employs TRBV20-1 and TRBJ2-2, with 7 bases that match TRBD1. V was clipped by 7 bases and J by 0 bases; unmatched bases: 11. This CDR3 comprises 16 residues. In germline, CDR1 is DFQATT, CDR2 SNEGSKA (reference sequence).

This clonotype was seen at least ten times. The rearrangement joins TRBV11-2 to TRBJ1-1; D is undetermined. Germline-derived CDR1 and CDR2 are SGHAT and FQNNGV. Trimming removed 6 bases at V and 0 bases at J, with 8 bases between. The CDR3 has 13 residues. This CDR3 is CASRRDLNTEAFF. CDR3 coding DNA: TGTGCCAGCAGACGAGATCTGAACACTGAAGCTTTCTTT.

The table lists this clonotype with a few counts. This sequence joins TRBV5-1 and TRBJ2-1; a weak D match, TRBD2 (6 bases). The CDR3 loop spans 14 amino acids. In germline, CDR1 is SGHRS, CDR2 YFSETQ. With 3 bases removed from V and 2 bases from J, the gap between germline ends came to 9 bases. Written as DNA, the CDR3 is TGCGCCAGCAGCTCTAGCGTAACCTACAATGAGCAGTTCTTC. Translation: CASSSSVTYNEQFF.

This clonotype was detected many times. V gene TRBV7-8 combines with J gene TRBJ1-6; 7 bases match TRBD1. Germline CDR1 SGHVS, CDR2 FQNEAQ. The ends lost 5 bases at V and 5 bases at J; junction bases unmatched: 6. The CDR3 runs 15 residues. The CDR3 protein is CASSPRQGNNSPLHF. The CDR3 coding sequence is TGTGCCAGCAGCCCCCGACAGGGCAATAATTCACCCCTCCACTTT.

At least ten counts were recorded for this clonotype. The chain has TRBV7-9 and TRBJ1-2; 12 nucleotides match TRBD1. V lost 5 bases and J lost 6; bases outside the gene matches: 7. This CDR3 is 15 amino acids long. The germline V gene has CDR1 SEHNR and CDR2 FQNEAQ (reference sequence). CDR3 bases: TGTGCCAGCAGCCCGTGGGACAGGGGGCTTAATGGCTACACCTTC. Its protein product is CASSPWDRGLNGYTF.

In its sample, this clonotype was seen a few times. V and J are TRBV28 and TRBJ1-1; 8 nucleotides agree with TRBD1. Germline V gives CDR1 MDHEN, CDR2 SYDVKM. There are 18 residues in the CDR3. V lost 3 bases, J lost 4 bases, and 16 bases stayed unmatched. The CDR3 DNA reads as TGTGCCAGCAGTTTCCCCGCAGGGGGCCGTACGGGGCCCACTGAAGCTTTCTTT. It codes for CASSFPAGGRTGPTEAFF.

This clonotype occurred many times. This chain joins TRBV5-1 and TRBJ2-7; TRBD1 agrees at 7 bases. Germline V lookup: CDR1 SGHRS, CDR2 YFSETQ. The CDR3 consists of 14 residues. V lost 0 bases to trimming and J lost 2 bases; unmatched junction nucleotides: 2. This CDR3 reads CASSLAGGPYEQYF. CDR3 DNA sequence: TGCGCCAGCAGCTTGGCAGGGGGACCCTACGAGCAGTACTTC.

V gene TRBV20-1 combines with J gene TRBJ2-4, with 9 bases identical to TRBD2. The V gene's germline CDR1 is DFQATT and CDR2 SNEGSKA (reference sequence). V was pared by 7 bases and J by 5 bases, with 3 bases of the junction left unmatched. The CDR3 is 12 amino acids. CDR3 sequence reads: CSGGRAENIQYF. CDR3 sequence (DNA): TGCAGTGGCGGGAGGGCGGAAAACATTCAGTACTTC.

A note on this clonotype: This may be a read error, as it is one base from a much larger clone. The CDR3 spells CASSYSVAGLEGTQYF. Here the CDR3 DNA reads TGTGCCAGCAGTTACTCCGTGGCCGGACTAGAGGGGACCCAGTACTTC. The chain combines TRBV6-2 or TRBV6-3 with TRBJ2-5; 7 bases line up with TRBD2. V trimming: 0 bases; J trimming: 7 bases; junction bases outside the gene matches: 11. The length of the CDR3 is 16 residues. Germline values: CDR1 MNHEY, CDR2 SVGEGT.

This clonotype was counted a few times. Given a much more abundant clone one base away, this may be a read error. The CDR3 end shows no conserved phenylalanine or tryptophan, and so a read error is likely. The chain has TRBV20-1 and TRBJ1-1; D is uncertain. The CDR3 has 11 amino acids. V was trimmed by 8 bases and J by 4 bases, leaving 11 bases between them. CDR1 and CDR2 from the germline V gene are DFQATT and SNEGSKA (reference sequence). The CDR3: CSSGVLTEAFL. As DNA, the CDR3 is TGCAGTTCGGGTGTACTCACTGAAGCTTTCTTG.

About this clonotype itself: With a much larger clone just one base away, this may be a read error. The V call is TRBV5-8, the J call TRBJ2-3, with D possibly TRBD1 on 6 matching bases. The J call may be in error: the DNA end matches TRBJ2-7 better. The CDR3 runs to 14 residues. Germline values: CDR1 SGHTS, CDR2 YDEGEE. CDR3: CASSLWQGNYEQYF. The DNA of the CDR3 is TGTGCCAGCAGCTTGTGGCAGGGGAACTACGAGCAGTACTTC.

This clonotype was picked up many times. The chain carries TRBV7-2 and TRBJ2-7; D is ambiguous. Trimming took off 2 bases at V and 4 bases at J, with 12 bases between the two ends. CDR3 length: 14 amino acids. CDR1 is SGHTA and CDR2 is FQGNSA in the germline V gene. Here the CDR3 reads CASSLLLGRYEQYF. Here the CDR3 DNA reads TGTGCCAGCAGCTTACTCTTGGGTAGATACGAGCAGTACTTC.

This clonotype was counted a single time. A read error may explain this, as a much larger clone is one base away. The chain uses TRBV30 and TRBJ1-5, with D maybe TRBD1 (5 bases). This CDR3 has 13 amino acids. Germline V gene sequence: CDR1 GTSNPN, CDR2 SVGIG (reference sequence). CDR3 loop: CASSSTGNQPQHF. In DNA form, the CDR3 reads TGTGCCTCGAGTTCTACAGGAAATCAGCCCCAGCATTTT.

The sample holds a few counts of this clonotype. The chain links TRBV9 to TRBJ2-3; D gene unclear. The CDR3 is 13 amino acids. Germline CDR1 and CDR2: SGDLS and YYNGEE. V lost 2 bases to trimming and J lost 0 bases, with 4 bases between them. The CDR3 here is CASSVRSTDTQYF. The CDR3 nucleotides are TGTGCCAGCAGCGTTAGGAGCACAGATACGCAGTATTTT.

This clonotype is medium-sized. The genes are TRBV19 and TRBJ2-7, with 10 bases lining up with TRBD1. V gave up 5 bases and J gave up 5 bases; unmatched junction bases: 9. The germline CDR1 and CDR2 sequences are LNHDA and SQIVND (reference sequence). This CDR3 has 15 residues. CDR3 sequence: CASSYRRDRGNEQYF. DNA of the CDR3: TGTGCCAGTAGTTACCGCCGGGACAGGGGAAACGAGCAGTACTTC.

The CDR3 nucleotides are TGTGCCAGCGCCGGGGGGGCCAGGGGCAATCAGCCCCAGCATTTT. This gives the protein CASAGGARGNQPQHF. This chain joins TRBV2 and TRBJ1-5, with D perhaps matching TRBD1 (6 bases). The V gene's germline CDR1 is SNHLY and CDR2 FYNNEI. Trimming stripped 8 bases from V and 2 bases from J, with 16 bases between. The CDR3 is made up of 15 amino acids.

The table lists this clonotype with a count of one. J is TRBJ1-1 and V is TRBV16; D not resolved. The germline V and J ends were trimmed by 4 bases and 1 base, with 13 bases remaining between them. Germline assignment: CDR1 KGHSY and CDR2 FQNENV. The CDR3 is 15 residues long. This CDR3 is CASSPTYRENTEAFF. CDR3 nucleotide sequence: TGTGCCAGCAGCCCGACATATAGAGAGAACACTGAAGCTTTCTTT.

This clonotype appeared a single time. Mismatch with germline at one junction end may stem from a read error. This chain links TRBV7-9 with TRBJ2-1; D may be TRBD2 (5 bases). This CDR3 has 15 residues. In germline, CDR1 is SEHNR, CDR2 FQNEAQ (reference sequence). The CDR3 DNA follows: TGTGCCAGCAGGGGAGCATCAGGCTCCTACAATGAGCAGTTATTC. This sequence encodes CASRGASGSYNEQLF.

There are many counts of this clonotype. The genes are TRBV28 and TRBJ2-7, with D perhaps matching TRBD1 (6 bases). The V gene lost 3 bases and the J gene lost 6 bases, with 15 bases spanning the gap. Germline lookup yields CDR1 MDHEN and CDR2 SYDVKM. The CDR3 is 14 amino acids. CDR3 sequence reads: CASSLGALVREQYF. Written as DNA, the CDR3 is TGTGCCAGCAGTTTGGGGGCACTCGTTCGCGAGCAGTACTTC.

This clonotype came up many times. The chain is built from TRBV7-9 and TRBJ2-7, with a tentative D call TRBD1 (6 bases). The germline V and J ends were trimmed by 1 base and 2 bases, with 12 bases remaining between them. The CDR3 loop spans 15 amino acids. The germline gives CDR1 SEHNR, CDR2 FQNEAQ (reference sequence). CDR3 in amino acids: CASSLDWTAPYEQYF. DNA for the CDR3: TGTGCCAGCAGCTTAGACTGGACAGCTCCCTACGAGCAGTACTTC.

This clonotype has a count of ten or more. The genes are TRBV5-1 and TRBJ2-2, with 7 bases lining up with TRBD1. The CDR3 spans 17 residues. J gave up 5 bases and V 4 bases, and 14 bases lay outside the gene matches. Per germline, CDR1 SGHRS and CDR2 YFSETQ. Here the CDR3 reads CASSPGTDHRGTGELFF. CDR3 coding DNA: TGCGCCAGCAGCCCCGGGACAGACCACCGGGGAACCGGGGAGCTGTTTTTT. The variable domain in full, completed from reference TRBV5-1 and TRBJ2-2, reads KAGVTQTPRYLIKTRGQQVTLSCSPISGHRSVSWYQQTPGQGLQFLFEYFSETQRNKGNFPGRFSGRQFSNSRSEMNVSTLELGDSALYLCASSPGTDHRGTGELFFGEGSRLTVL.

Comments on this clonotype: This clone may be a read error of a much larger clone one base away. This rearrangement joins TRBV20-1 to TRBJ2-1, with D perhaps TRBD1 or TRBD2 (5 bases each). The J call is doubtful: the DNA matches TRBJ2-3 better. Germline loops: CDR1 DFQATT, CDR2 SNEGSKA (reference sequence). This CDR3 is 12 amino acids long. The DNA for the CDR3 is TGCAGTTCTAGCCAGGGTTTGGATACGCAGTATTTT. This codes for CSSSQGLDTQYF.

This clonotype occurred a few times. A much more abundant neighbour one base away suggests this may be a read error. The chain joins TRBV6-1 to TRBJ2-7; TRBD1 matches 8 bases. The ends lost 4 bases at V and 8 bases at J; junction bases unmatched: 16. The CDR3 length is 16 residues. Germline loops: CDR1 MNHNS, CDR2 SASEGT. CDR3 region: CASSGALTGAVRKQYF. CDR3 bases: TGTGCCAGCAGTGGCGCCTTGACAGGGGCGGTCCGCAAGCAGTACTTC.

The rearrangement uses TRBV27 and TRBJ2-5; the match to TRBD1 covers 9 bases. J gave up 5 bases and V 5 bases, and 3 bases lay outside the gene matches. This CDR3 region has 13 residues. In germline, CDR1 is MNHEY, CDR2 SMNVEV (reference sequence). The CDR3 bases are TGTGCCAGCAGTACAGGGGGCAGGGAGACCCAGTACTTC. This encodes CASSTGGRETQYF.

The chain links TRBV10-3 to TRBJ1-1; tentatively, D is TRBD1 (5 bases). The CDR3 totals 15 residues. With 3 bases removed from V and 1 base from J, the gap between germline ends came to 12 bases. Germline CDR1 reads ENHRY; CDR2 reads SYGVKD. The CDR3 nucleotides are TGTGCCATCAGTGAAAGGCAGGGATGGAACACTGAAGCTTTCTTT. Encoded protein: CAISERQGWNTEAFF.

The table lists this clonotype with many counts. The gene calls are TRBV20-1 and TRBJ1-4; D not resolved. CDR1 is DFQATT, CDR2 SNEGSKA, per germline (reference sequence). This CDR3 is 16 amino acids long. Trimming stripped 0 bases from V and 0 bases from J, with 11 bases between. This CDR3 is CSARDRSTSTNEKLFF. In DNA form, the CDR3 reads TGCAGTGCTAGAGATAGGTCGACATCAACTAATGAAAAACTGTTTTTT.

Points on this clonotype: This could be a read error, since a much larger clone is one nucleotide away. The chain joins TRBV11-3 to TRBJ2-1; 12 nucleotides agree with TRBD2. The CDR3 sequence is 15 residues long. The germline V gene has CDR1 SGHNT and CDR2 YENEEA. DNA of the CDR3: TGTGCCATCAGCTCTAGCGGGGGGGCCTCCCAGGCCCAGTTCTTC. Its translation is CAISSSGGASQAQFF. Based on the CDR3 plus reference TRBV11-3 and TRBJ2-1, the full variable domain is EAGVVQSPRYKIIEKKQPVAFWCNPISGHNTLYWYLQNLGQGPELLIRYENEEAVDDSQLPKDRFSAERLKGVDSTLKIQPAELGDSAVYLCAISSSGGASQAQFFGPGTRLTVL.

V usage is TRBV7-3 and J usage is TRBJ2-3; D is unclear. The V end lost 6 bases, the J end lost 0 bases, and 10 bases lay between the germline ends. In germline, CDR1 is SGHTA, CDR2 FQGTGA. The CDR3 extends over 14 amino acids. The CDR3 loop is CASRAGSSTDTQYF. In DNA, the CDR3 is TGTGCCAGCAGAGCCGGGTCTAGCACAGATACGCAGTATTTT.